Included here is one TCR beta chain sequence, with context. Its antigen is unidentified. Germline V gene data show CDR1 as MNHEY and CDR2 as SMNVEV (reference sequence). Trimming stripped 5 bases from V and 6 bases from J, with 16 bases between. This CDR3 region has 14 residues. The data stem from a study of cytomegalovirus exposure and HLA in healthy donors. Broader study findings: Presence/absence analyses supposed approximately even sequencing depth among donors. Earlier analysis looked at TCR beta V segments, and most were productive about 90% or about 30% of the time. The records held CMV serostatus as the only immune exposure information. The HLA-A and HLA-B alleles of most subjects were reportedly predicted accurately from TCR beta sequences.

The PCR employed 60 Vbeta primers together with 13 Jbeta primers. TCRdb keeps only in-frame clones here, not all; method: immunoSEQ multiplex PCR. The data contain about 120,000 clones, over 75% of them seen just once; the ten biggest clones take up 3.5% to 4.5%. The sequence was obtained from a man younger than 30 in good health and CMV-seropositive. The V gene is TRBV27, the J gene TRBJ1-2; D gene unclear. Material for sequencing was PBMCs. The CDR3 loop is CASSTNVLRDGYTF. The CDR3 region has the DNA TGTGCCAGCAGTACTAACGTCCTCCGGGATGGCTACACCTTC.